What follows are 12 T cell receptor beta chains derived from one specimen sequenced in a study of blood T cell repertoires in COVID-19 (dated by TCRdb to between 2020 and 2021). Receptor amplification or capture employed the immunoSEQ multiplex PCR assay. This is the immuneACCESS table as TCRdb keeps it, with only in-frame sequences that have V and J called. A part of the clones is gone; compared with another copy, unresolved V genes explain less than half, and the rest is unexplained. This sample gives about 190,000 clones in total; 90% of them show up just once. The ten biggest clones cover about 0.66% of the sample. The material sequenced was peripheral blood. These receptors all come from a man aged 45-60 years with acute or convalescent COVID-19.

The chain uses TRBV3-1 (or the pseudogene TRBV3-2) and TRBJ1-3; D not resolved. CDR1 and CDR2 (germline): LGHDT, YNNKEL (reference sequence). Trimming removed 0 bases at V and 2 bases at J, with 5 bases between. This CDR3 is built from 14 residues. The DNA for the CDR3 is TGTGCCAGCAGCCAAGAGGGCACTGGAAACACCATATATTTT. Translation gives CASSQEGTGNTIYF.

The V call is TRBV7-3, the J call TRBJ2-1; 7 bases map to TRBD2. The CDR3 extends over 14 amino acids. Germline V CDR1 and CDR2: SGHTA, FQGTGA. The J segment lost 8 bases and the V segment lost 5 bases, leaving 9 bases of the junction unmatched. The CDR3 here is CASSPLGGLDEQFF. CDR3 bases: TGTGCCAGCAGCCCTCTCGGGGGGTTAGATGAGCAGTTCTTC.

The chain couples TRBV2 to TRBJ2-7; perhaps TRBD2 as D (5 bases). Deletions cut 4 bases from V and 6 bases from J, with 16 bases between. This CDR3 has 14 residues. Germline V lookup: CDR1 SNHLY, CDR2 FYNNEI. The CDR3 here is CASSAPEGFGEQYF. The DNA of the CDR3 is TGTGCCAGCAGTGCACCAGAGGGATTCGGCGAGCAGTACTTC. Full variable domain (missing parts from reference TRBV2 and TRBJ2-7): EPEVTQTPSHQVTQMGQEVILRCVPISNHLYFYWYRQILGQKVEFLVSFYNNEISEKSEIFDDQFSVERPDGSNFTLKIRSTKLEDSAMYFCASSAPEGFGEQYFGPGTRLTVT.

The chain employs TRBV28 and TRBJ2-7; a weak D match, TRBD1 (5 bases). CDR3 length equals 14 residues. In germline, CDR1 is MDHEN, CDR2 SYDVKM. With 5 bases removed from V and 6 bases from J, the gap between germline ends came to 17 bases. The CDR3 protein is CASSPHPPGSEQYV. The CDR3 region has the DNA TGTGCCAGCAGTCCGCATCCCCCAGGGTCCGAGCAGTACGTC.

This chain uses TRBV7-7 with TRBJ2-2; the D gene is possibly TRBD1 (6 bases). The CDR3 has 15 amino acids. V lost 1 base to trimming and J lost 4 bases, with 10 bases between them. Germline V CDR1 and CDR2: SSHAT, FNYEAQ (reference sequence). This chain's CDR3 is CASSLVQGGTGELFF. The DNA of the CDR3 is TGTGCCAGCAGCTTAGTACAGGGTGGCACCGGGGAGCTGTTTTTT.

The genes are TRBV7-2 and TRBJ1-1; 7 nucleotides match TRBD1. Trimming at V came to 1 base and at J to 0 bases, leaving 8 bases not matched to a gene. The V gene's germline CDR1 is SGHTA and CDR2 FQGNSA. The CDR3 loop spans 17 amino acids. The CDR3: CASSLEGDSSMNTEAFF. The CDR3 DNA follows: TGTGCCAGCAGCTTAGAGGGGGACAGCTCTATGAACACTGAAGCTTTCTTT.

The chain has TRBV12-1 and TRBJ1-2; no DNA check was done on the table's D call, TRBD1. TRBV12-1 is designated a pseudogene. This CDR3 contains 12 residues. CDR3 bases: TGTGCCAGCAGCCCTGGGACATCTGGCTACACCTTC. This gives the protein CASSPGTSGYTF.

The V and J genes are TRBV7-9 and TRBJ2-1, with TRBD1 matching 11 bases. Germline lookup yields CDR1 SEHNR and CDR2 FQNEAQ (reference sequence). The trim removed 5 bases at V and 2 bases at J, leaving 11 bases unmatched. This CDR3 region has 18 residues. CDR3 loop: CASSPGQGASLTYNEQFF. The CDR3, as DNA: TGTGCCAGCAGCCCCGGACAGGGGGCTTCCCTTACCTACAATGAGCAGTTCTTC. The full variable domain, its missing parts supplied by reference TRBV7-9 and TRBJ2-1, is DTGVSQNPRHKITKRGQNVTFRCDPISEHNRLYWYRQTLGQGPEFLTYFQNEAQLEKSRLLSDRFSAERPKGSFSTLEIQRTEQGDSAMYLCASSPGQGASLTYNEQFFGPGTRLTVL.

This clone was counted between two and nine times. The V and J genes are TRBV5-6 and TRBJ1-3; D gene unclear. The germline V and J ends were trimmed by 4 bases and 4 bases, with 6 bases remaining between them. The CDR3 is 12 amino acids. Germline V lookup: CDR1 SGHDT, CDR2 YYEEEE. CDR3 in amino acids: CASSARGNTIYF. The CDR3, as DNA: TGTGCCAGCAGCGCCAGGGGAAACACCATATATTTT.

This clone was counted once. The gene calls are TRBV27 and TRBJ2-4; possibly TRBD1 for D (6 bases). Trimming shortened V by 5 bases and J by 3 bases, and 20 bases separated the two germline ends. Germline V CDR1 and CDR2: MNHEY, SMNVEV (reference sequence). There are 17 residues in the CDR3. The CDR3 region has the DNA TGTGCCAGCAGTGATACGTCAACAGGGCTAGGCAAAAACATTCAGTACTTC. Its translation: CASSDTSTGLGKNIQYF.

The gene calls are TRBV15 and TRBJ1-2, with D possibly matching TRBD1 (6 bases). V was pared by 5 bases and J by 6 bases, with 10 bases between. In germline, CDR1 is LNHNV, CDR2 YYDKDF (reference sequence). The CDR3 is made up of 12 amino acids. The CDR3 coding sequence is TGTGCCACCAGCTTTCAGGGGAATGGCTACACCTTC. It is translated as CATSFQGNGYTF. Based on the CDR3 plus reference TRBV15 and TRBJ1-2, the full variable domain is DAMVIQNPRYQVTQFGKPVTLSCSQTLNHNVMYWYQQKSSQAPKLLFHYYDKDFNNEADTPDNFQSRRPNTSFCFLDIRSPGLGDTAMYLCATSFQGNGYTFGSGTRLTVV.

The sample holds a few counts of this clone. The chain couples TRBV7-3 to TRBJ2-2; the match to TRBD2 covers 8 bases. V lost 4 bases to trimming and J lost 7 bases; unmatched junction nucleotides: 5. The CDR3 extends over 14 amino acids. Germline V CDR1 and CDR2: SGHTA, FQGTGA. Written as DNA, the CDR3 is TGTGCCAGCAGCTCCCGGACTAGCCGCGGGGAGCTGTTTTTT. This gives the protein CASSSRTSRGELFF.